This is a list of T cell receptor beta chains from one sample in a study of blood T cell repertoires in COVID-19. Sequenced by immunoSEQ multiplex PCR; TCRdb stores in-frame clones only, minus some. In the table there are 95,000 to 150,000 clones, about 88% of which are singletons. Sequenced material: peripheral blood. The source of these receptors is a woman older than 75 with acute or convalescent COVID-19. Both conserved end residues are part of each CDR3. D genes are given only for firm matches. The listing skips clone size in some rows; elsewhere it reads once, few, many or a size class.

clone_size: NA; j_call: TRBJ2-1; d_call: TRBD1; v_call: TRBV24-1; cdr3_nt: TGTGCCACCAGTCGGGGACAGGGCGGCAATGAGCAGTTCTTC; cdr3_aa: CATSRGQGGNEQFF
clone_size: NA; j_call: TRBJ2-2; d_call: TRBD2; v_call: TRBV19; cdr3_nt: TGTGCCAGTAGTATCCTCCATAGCGGGGCCTACACCGGGGAGCTGTTTTTT; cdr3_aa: CASSILHSGAYTGELFF
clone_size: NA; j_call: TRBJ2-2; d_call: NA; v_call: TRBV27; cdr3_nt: TGTGCCAGCAGTTTCGGCAGGGGCCGTTTCGGGGAGCTGTTTTTT; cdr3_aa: CASSFGRGRFGELFF
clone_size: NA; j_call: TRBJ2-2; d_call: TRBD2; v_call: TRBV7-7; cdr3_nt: TGTGCTAGCAGCCCGACCTCGGGGAGGGACACCGGGGAGCTGTTTTTT; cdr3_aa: CASSPTSGRDTGELFF
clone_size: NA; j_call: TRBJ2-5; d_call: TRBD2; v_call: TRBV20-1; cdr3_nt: TGCAGTGCTAGTACCGCTAGCGGCACTCAAGAGACCCAGTACTTC; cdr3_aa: CSASTASGTQETQYF
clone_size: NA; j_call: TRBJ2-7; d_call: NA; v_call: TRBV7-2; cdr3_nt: TGTGCCAGCAGCTTCCCGTTCTACGAGCAGTACTTC; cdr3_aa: CASSFPFYEQYF
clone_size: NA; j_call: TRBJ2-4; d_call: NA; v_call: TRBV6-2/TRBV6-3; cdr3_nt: TGTGCCAGCAGTGCCGCGGGGCAGGTCCTAAACATTCAGTACTTC; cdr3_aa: CASSAAGQVLNIQYF
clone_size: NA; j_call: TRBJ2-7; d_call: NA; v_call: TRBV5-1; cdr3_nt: TGCGCCAGCACCATGGGGGGCGAGCAGTACTTC; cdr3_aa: CASTMGGEQYF
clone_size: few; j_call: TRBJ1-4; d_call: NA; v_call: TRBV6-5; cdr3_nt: TGTGCCAGCAGCCCGGGGTCTAATGAAAAACTGTTTTTT; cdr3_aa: CASSPGSNEKLFF
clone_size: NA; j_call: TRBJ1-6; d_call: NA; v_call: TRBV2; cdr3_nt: TGTGCCAGCAGTGGCCAAGGGGGTAGCAATTCACCCCTCCACTTT; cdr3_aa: CASSGQGGSNSPLHF
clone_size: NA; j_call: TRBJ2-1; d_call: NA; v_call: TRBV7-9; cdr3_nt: TGTGCCAGCAGCTTATCGGGATCGTCCTACAATGAGCAGTTCTTC; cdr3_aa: CASSLSGSSYNEQFF
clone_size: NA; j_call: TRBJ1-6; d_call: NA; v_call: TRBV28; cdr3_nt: TGTGCCAGCAGTTCCCCCCCCGGGGGTAATTCACCCCTCCACTTT; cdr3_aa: CASSSPPGGNSPLHF
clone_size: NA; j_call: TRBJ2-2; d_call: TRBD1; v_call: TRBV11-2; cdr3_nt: TGTGCCAGCAGCTTAACCGACAGGGGGACCGGGGAGCTGTTTTTT; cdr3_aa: CASSLTDRGTGELFF
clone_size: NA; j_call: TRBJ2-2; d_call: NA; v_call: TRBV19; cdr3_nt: TGTGCCAGTAGTATGGGCAGGGTGACCGGGGAGCTGTTTTTT; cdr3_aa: CASSMGRVTGELFF
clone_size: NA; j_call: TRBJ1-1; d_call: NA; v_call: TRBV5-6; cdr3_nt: TGTGCCAGCAGCTTGCTCGGGGGTCTGAACACTGAAGCTTTCTTT; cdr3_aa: CASSLLGGLNTEAFF
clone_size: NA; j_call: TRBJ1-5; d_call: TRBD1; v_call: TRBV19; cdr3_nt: TGTGCCAGTAGTATAGTGGGAACAGGGGGCTTGGTTCAGCCCCAGCATTTT; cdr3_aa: CASSIVGTGGLVQPQHF
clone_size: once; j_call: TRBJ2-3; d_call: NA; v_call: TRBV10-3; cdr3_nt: TGTGCCATCAGTGGAGGGGGGGCTAAGCAGTATTTT; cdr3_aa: CAISGGGAKQYF
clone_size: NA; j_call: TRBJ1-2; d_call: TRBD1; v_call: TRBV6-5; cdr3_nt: TGTGCCAGCAGTCCCCGGGACAGCTATGGCTACACCTTC; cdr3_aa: CASSPRDSYGYTF
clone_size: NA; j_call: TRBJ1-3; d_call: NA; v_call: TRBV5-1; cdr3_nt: TGCGCCAGCCGGGGGGACCTGTCTCGAAACACCATATATTTT; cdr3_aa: CASRGDLSRNTIYF
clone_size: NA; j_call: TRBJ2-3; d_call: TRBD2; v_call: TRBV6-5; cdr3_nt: TGTGCCAGCAGCTGGGGACTAAACACAGATACGCAGTATTTT; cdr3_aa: CASSWGLNTDTQYF
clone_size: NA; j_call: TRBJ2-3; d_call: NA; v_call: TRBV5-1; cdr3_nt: TGCGCCAGCAGCACCGGGACTAGCACAGATACGCAGTATTTT; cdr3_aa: CASSTGTSTDTQYF
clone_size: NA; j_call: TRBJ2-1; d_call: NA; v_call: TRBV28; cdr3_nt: TGTGCCAGCAGCTACTACAATGAGCAGTTCTTC; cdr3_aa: CASSYYNEQFF
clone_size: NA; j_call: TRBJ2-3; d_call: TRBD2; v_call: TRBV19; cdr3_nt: TGTGCCTCTCAAGCGGGGTCGAGGCGAACAGATACGCAGTATTTT; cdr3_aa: CASQAGSRRTDTQYF
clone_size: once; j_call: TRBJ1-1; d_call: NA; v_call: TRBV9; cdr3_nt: TGTGCCAGCAGCGTGTCGACAGATAACACTGAAGCTTTCTTT; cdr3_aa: CASSVSTDNTEAFF
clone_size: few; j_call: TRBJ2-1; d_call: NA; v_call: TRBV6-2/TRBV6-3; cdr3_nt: TGTGCCAGCAGTTCCGGGACTTCAAACAATGAGCAGTTCTTC; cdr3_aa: CASSSGTSNNEQFF
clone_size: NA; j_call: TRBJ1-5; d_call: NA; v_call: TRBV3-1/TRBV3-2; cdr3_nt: TGTGCCAGCAGCCAAGATAGGGGTCAGCCCCAGCATTTT; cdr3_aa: CASSQDRGQPQHF
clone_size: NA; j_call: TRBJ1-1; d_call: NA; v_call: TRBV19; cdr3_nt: TGTGCCAGTAGTCGGAATACTAAGAACACTGAAGCTTTCTTT; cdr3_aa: CASSRNTKNTEAFF
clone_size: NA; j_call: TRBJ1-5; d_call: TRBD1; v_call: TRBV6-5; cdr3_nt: TGTGCCAGCAGAACAGGGGGCTTCAATCAGCCCCAGCATTTT; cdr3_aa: CASRTGGFNQPQHF
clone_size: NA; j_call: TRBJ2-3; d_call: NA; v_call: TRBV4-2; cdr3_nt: TGTGCCAGCAGCCAAGATCGCGGAACTAGCACAGATACGCAGTATTTT; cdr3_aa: CASSQDRGTSTDTQYF
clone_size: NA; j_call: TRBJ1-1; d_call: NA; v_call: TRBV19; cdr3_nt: TGTGCCAGTAGTGTTAACAGGAACACTGAAGCTTTCTTT; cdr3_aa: CASSVNRNTEAFF
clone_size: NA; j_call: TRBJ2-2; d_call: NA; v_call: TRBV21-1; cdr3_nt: TGTGCCAGCAGCAAAGAAGTTTCCAGGGCCACCGGGGAGCTGTTTTTT; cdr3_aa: CASSKEVSRATGELFF
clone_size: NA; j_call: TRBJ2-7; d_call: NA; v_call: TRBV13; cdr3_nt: TGTGCCAGCAGCTCGGTCGGACAGCGGGGTTCCTACGAGCAGTACTTC; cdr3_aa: CASSSVGQRGSYEQYF
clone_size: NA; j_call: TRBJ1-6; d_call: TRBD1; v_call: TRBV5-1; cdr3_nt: TGCGCCAGCAGCCTAACCGGGACAGGGGGATCACCCCTCCACTTT; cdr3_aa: CASSLTGTGGSPLHF
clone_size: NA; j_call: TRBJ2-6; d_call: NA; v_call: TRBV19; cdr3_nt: TGTGCCAGTACAAGAACTGAGTGGGCCAACGTCCTGACTTTC; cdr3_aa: CASTRTEWANVLTF
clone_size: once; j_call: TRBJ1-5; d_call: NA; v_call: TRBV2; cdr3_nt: TGTGCCAGCAGGGCAGGGCTGGTGGGGCAGCCCCAGCATTTT; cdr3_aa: CASRAGLVGQPQHF
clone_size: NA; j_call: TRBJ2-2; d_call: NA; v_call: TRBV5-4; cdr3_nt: TGTGCCAGCAGCTTGGCCGGGCAGGGGGGCACCGGGGAGCTGTTTTTT; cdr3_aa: CASSLAGQGGTGELFF
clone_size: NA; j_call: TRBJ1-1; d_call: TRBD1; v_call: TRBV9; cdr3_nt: TGTGCCAGCAGCACCAACGGACAGGCCACCACTGAAGCTTTCTTT; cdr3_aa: CASSTNGQATTEAFF
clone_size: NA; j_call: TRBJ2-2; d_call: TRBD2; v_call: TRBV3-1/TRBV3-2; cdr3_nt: TGTGCCAGCAGCCACCTACTAGCGGAGACTACCGGGGAGCTGTTTTTT; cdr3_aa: CASSHLLAETTGELFF
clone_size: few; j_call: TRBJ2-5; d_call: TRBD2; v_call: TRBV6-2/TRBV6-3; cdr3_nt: TGTGCCAGCAGTGAGGGACTAGCGGACCAAGAGACCCAGTACTTC; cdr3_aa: CASSEGLADQETQYF
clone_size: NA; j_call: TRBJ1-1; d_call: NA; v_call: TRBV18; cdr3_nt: TGTGCCAGCTCACCGGGACGGGGGAGGACTGAAGCTTTCTTT; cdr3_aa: CASSPGRGRTEAFF
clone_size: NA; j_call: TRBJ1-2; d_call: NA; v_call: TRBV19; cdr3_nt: TGTGCCAGTAGTTTCGAGACGTCGACAGGAAACTACTATGGCTACACCTTC; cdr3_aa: CASSFETSTGNYYGYTF
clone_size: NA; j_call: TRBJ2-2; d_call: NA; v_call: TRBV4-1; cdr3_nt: TGCGCCAGCAGCCAAGGTCCGGTCGGGGAGCTGTTTTTT; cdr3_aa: CASSQGPVGELFF
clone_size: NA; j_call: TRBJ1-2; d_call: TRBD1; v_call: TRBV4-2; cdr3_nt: TGTGCCAGCAGCCAGAGGACAGGGGACGGCTACACCTTC; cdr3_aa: CASSQRTGDGYTF